Following are 12 T cell receptor beta chains from one sample sequenced in a study of blood T cell repertoires in COVID-19. Assay: immunoSEQ multiplex PCR; the TCRdb copy retains only in-frame clones and omits some. There are 70,000 to 95,000 clones in the sample; roughly 80% occur only once, and over 9.5% lies in the top ten. Sequencing used peripheral blood. Receptors originate from a woman between 70 and 85 years old with active or convalescent COVID-19.

The chain couples TRBV7-8 to TRBJ1-1; D is unclear. From germline, CDR1 is SGHVS and CDR2 FQNEAQ. CDR3 length: 18 residues. V was trimmed by 6 bases and J by 0 bases, leaving 23 bases between them. The CDR3 reads CASSFIWGGPHLNTEAFF. DNA for the CDR3: TGTGCCAGCAGTTTTATTTGGGGAGGCCCTCACTTGAACACTGAAGCTTTCTTT.

The chain's CDR3 is CSASPAGGPDTQYF. The CDR3 DNA reads as TGCAGTGCTAGTCCAGCGGGGGGCCCAGATACGCAGTATTTT. The rearrangement uses TRBV20-1 and TRBJ2-3; TRBD2 agrees at 9 bases. J was trimmed by 4 bases and V by 3 bases; bases with no gene match: 5. Germline V gives CDR1 DFQATT, CDR2 SNEGSKA (reference sequence). This CDR3 spans 14 amino acids.

This chain uses TRBV19 with TRBJ1-1; TRBD1 agrees at 7 bases. Germline V gene lookup returns CDR1 LNHDA and CDR2 SQIVND (reference sequence). J gave up 1 base and V 6 bases, and 2 bases lay outside the gene matches. CDR3 length: 13 residues. CDR3 in DNA: TGTGCCAGTAGCCGGGACAGGAACACTGAAGCTTTCTTT. Translated, it gives CASSRDRNTEAFF.

This chain connects TRBV29-1 to TRBJ2-1, with unresolved D. There are 11 residues in the CDR3. Trimming left V 7 bases short and J 9 bases short, with 13 bases between. Per the germline V gene, CDR1 is SQVTM and CDR2 is ANQGSEA. The CDR3 is CSAKARLEQFF. Here the CDR3 DNA reads TGCAGCGCAAAGGCCCGACTTGAGCAGTTCTTC.

This rearrangement joins TRBV3-1 (or the pseudogene TRBV3-2) to TRBJ2-3; 7 bases agree with TRBD1. V lost 5 bases to trimming and J lost 6 bases; unmatched junction nucleotides: 11. Per the germline V gene, CDR1 is LGHDT and CDR2 is YNNKEL (reference sequence). This CDR3 is built from 15 residues. Here the CDR3 reads CASSVTGVMRDTQYF. The CDR3, as DNA: TGTGCCAGCAGCGTCACAGGGGTTATGAGGGATACGCAGTATTTT.

This clone was observed once. The chain carries TRBV7-2 and TRBJ2-3; D not resolved. CDR1 is SGHTA, CDR2 FQGNSA, per germline. This CDR3 spans 13 amino acids. V lost 1 base, J lost 1 base, and 3 bases lay in between. The CDR3 sequence is CASSLGGTDTQYF. CDR3 DNA: TGTGCCAGCAGCTTAGGAGGCACAGATACGCAGTATTTT.

The V call is TRBV10-3, the J call TRBJ1-3; TRBD1 is a possible D gene (5 bases). Looked up from germline, CDR1 is ENHRY and CDR2 is SYGVKD. Trimming pared 8 bases from V and 3 bases from J, leaving 20 bases between. This CDR3 spans 16 amino acids. The CDR3 reads CAIGRTGGMVGNTIYF. The DNA of the CDR3 is TGTGCCATCGGGAGGACGGGGGGGATGGTTGGAAACACCATATATTTT.

There are a few counts of this clone. The V and J genes are TRBV6-1 and TRBJ2-7; the D gene is possibly TRBD2 (5 bases). Germline V gene data show CDR1 as MNHNS and CDR2 as SASEGT. The CDR3 totals 14 residues. V lost 0 bases and J lost 0, with 6 bases in between. Here the CDR3 reads CASSEAGSSYEQYF. The CDR3 DNA is TGTGCCAGCAGTGAAGCGGGGAGCTCCTACGAGCAGTACTTC.

The chain uses TRBV2 and TRBJ1-5; no clear D gene. The germline V gene encodes CDR1 SNHLY and CDR2 FYNNEI. V lost 0 bases to trimming and J lost 2 bases, with 11 bases between them. The CDR3 contains 16 residues. CDR3 nucleotides: TGTGCCAGCAGTGAAGCGGCAGCTCGGGGCAATCAGCCCCAGCATTTT. This sequence encodes CASSEAAARGNQPQHF.

The chain is built from TRBV29-1 and TRBJ2-7; 9 bases are a match to TRBD1. CDR1 SQVTM and CDR2 ANQGSEA come from the germline V gene. Trimming at V came to 4 bases and at J to 4 bases, leaving 5 bases not matched to a gene. This CDR3 is built from 13 residues. Written as DNA, the CDR3 is TGCAGCGTTGTAGGACAGGGGCTTTACGAGCAGTACTTC. It yields the protein CSVVGQGLYEQYF.

The chain couples TRBV19 to TRBJ1-1; D possibly corresponds to TRBD1 (5 bases). CDR3 length equals 14 residues. With 3 bases removed from V and 3 bases from J, the gap between germline ends came to 11 bases. CDR1 and CDR2 from the germline V gene are LNHDA and SQIVND (reference sequence). The CDR3 bases are TGTGCCAGTAGTATCCAGGGAAGGGACACTGAAGCTTTCTTT. It translates to CASSIQGRDTEAFF.

This clone was seen a single time. The chain is built from TRBV6-1 and TRBJ2-1; TRBD1 agrees at 12 bases. Germline CDR1 reads MNHNS; CDR2 reads SASEGT. The CDR3 has 17 amino acids. Trimming at V came to 2 bases and at J to 7 bases, leaving 9 bases not matched to a gene. For the CDR3, the DNA is TGTGCCAGCAGTGAAACGCCGGGACAGGGGGCCCGGAATGAGCAGTTCTTC. Translating gives CASSETPGQGARNEQFF.